These 28 T cell receptor beta chains came from one sample sequenced in a study of T cells in localized non-small cell lung cancer. TCRdb's copy holds only in-frame clones and misses some; the assay was immunoSEQ multiplex PCR. The data show around 50,000 clones, more than 85% seen once. The sequencing used PBMCs, collected before any cancer treatment. These TCRs come from a man between 35 and 75 years old with stage II lung adenocarcinoma.

The chain carries TRBV30 and TRBJ2-7; 8 positions match TRBD1. Trimming cost V 0 bases and J 4 bases; bases outside gene matches: 2. The CDR3 has 13 amino acids. Germline V CDR1 and CDR2: GTSNPN, SVGIG (reference sequence). In DNA, the CDR3 is TGTGCCTGGAGTGTGCACAGGGGGTACGAGCAGTACTTC. Encoded protein: CAWSVHRGYEQYF.

This chain uses TRBV5-1 with TRBJ2-3; no definite D call. Germline lookup yields CDR1 SGHRS and CDR2 YFSETQ. The CDR3 runs 14 residues. V was trimmed by 2 bases and J by 6 bases, leaving 13 bases between them. The DNA for the CDR3 is TGCGCCAGCAGCTTTGGGGATCCGAAGGATACGCAGTATTTT. This gives the protein CASSFGDPKDTQYF.

This clone was picked up one time. This chain joins TRBV30 and TRBJ2-5, with TRBD1 matching over 7 bases. Unmatched junction bases numbered 10, after V lost 6 bases and J lost 0 bases. The CDR3 runs 15 residues. CDR1 GTSNPN and CDR2 SVGIG come from the germline V gene (reference sequence). The CDR3 loop reads CACNRDRENQETQYF. The DNA for the CDR3 is TGTGCCTGCAACCGGGACAGAGAAAACCAAGAGACCCAGTACTTC.

J is TRBJ1-1 and V is TRBV9; D might be TRBD1 (5 bases). The CDR3 is 15 residues long. Germline loops: CDR1 SGDLS, CDR2 YYNGEE. V was shortened by 0 bases and J by 3 bases, with 12 bases between the two germline ends. The CDR3 protein is CASSVVGDGDTEAFF. CDR3 coding DNA: TGTGCCAGCAGCGTAGTTGGGGACGGAGACACTGAAGCTTTCTTT.

V and J are TRBV6-5 and TRBJ1-1, with D unresolved. Germline assignment: CDR1 MNHEY and CDR2 SVGAGI. There are 12 residues in the CDR3. Trimming left V 7 bases short and J 1 base short, with 7 bases between. The CDR3 reads CASTARNTEAFF. DNA of the CDR3: TGTGCCAGCACCGCCAGGAACACTGAAGCTTTCTTT.

V is TRBV12-2 and J is TRBJ1-3. TRBV12-2 is tagged as a pseudogene. This CDR3 region has 17 residues. The CDR3 spells CASRFCNRVHSGNTIYF. The CDR3 coding sequence is TGTGCAAGTCGCTTTTGTAATCGTGTCCACTCTGGAAACACCATATATTTT.

The CDR3 region is CASSWEEQTYQPQHF. The CDR3 DNA sequence: TGTGCCAGCAGCTGGGAGGAGCAGACGTATCAGCCCCAGCATTTT. The rearrangement joins TRBV5-5 to TRBJ1-5; D is uncertain. Germline lookup yields CDR1 SGHKS and CDR2 YYEKEE (reference sequence). CDR3 length: 15 amino acids. V was shortened by 3 bases and J by 5 bases, with 15 bases between the two germline ends.

This clone was picked up a small number of times. The rearrangement uses TRBV7-7 and TRBJ1-1; maybe TRBD1 (6 bases). V dropped 5 bases and J dropped 1 base, with 8 bases sitting between them. Germline V CDR1 and CDR2: SSHAT, FNYEAQ (reference sequence). The CDR3 length is 13 residues. The chain's CDR3 is CASSLGQNTEAFF. The CDR3 DNA reads TGTGCCAGCAGCCTGGGACAGAACACTGAAGCTTTCTTT.

The gene calls are TRBV9 and TRBJ2-1; D possibly corresponds to TRBD2 (5 bases). The germline V and J ends were trimmed by 0 bases and 0 bases, with 7 bases remaining between them. CDR1 SGDLS and CDR2 YYNGEE come from the germline V gene. This CDR3 comprises 15 residues. In DNA form, the CDR3 reads TGTGCCAGCAGCGTAGGAGGGATCTCCTACAATGAGCAGTTCTTC. Residues: CASSVGGISYNEQFF. Full variable domain (rest looked up from reference TRBV9 and TRBJ2-1): DSGVTQTPKHLITATGQRVTLRCSPRSGDLSVYWYQQSLDQGLQFLIQYYNGEERAKGNILERFSAQQFPDLHSELNLSSLELGDSALYFCASSVGGISYNEQFFGPGTRLTVL.

V and J are TRBV5-5 and TRBJ2-7, with a weak D call TRBD1 (6 bases). The V end lost 4 bases, the J end lost 4 bases, and 15 bases lay between the germline ends. Germline assignment: CDR1 SGHKS and CDR2 YYEKEE (reference sequence). The CDR3 is made up of 14 amino acids. The CDR3 DNA reads as TGTGCCAGCAGCCCCAGGGGAGAGAAGTACGAGCAGTACGTC. Protein: CASSPRGEKYEQYV.

This rearrangement joins TRBV27 to TRBJ2-5; 8 positions match TRBD1. Germline V gene lookup returns CDR1 MNHEY and CDR2 SMNVEV (reference sequence). V lost 2 bases to trimming and J lost 3 bases; unmatched junction nucleotides: 8. The CDR3 runs to 16 residues. CDR3 protein: CASSLLHRGIEETQYF. In nucleotides, the CDR3 is TGTGCCAGCAGTTTACTCCACAGGGGGATCGAAGAGACCCAGTACTTC.

The chain uses TRBV6-6 and TRBJ2-5; D gene ambiguous. Germline CDR1 and CDR2: MNHNY and SVGAGI (reference sequence). Trimming took off 3 bases at V and 2 bases at J, with 13 bases between the two ends. The CDR3 has 15 amino acids. The CDR3 DNA is TGTGCCAGCAGTTATCTCACGGCCCCACAAGAGACCCAGTACTTC. Amino acid sequence: CASSYLTAPQETQYF.

The chain joins TRBV5-1 to TRBJ2-3; tentative D call: TRBD1 (6 bases). CDR3 length: 16 residues. CDR1 is SGHRS, CDR2 YFSETQ, per germline. The V and J ends lost 0 bases and 0 bases respectively, with 11 bases between them. The CDR3 loop reads CASSLGTAPSTDTQYF. Here the CDR3 DNA reads TGCGCCAGCAGCTTGGGGACAGCTCCTAGCACAGATACGCAGTATTTT.

This clone has a single count. The chain recombines TRBV4-2 with TRBJ1-1; D unresolved. Looked up from germline, CDR1 is LGHNA and CDR2 is YNFKEQ. The CDR3 runs 15 residues. Between the trimmed V and J ends, which lost 0 bases and 1 base, there was a span of 9 bases. The CDR3 sequence is CASSQERWENTEAFF. CDR3 in DNA: TGTGCCAGCAGCCAAGAAAGGTGGGAGAACACTGAAGCTTTCTTT.

CDR3 sequence: CASTYRAGPSYEQYF. DNA of the CDR3: TGTGCCAGTACCTACAGGGCGGGGCCTTCCTACGAGCAGTACTTC. This chain uses TRBV27 with TRBJ2-7; TRBD1 or TRBD2 may be the D gene (6 bases each). There are 15 residues in the CDR3. The V and J ends lost 9 bases and 1 base respectively, with 19 bases between them. CDR1 is MNHEY, CDR2 SMNVEV, per germline (reference sequence).

The chain couples TRBV6-1 to TRBJ2-7; tentative D call: TRBD1 (5 bases). In germline, CDR1 is MNHNS, CDR2 SASEGT. V was shortened by 6 bases and J by 1 base, with 16 bases between the two germline ends. This CDR3 region has 15 residues. CDR3 sequence reads: CASSRLGDSSYEQYV. CDR3 nucleotides: TGTGCCAGCAGCCGTTTGGGCGACAGTTCCTACGAGCAGTACGTC.

This sequence joins TRBV6-1 and TRBJ2-5, with 12 bases that match TRBD2. The CDR3 spans 18 residues. Trimming took 2 bases from V and 2 from J; bases not matched to a gene: 9. Germline V gene data show CDR1 as MNHNS and CDR2 as SASEGT. The DNA for the CDR3 is TGTGCCAGCAGTGAAATGCCTAGCGGGGGGGCCCAGCAAGAGACCCAGTACTTC. It specifies CASSEMPSGGAQQETQYF.

The rearrangement joins TRBV6-1 to TRBJ1-5, with 7 bases fitting TRBD1. The length of the CDR3 is 14 residues. Per the germline V gene, CDR1 is MNHNS and CDR2 is SASEGT. V was clipped by 8 bases and J by 5 bases; unmatched bases: 9. CDR3 region: CASLTGVWDQPQHF. Here the CDR3 DNA reads TGTGCCAGCCTAACAGGGGTGTGGGATCAGCCCCAGCATTTT.

The chain employs TRBV5-1 and TRBJ1-3; no definite D call. The CDR3 has 15 amino acids. Deletions cut 0 bases from V and 0 bases from J, with 7 bases between. CDR1 and CDR2 (germline): SGHRS, YFSETQ. The CDR3 nucleotides are TGCGCCAGCAGCTTGGAGGGTAGCTCTGGAAACACCATATATTTT. It encodes CASSLEGSSGNTIYF. The whole variable domain, remainder taken from reference TRBV5-1 and TRBJ1-3, is KAGVTQTPRYLIKTRGQQVTLSCSPISGHRSVSWYQQTPGQGLQFLFEYFSETQRNKGNFPGRFSGRQFSNSRSEMNVSTLELGDSALYLCASSLEGSSGNTIYFGEGSWLTVV.

A remark on this clone: This sample also contains other DNA sequences that code for the same CDR3. The genes are TRBV6-1 and TRBJ1-5; D ambiguous. Germline V gene lookup returns CDR1 MNHNS and CDR2 SASEGT. V was cut by 2 bases and J by 1 base, with 9 bases left in between. This CDR3 is 15 amino acids long. CDR3 sequence reads: CASSEFGGSNQPQHF. In DNA, the CDR3 is TGTGCCAGCAGTGAATTCGGCGGGAGCAATCAGCCCCAGCATTTT.

DNA of the CDR3: TGTGCCAGCACTCTCTACAATGAGCAGTTCTTC. It encodes CASTLYNEQFF. The rearrangement uses TRBV6-1 and TRBJ2-1; D gene ambiguous. V was pared by 7 bases and J by 3 bases, with 4 bases between. Germline loops: CDR1 MNHNS, CDR2 SASEGT. The CDR3 totals 11 residues.

CDR3 nucleotides: TGTGCCAGCAGCCCCCGGAGGGGAAATGAGCAGTTCTTC. Amino acid sequence: CASSPRRGNEQFF. The rearrangement joins TRBV9 to TRBJ2-1, with D possibly being TRBD2 (6 bases). The CDR3 is 13 residues long. Germline values: CDR1 SGDLS, CDR2 YYNGEE. Trimming removed 4 bases from V and 7 bases from J, with 12 bases in between.

J is TRBJ2-3 and V is TRBV5-4, with 9 bases lining up with TRBD1. There are 15 residues in the CDR3. V lost 0 bases, J lost 5 bases, and 4 bases stayed unmatched. The germline CDR1 and CDR2 sequences are SGHNT and YYREEE (reference sequence). For the CDR3, the DNA is TGTGCCAGCAGCTTGGGGGGACAGGGTAAAGATACGCAGTATTTT. This codes for CASSLGGQGKDTQYF.

The rearrangement links TRBV5-6 to TRBJ2-7; the D is unclear. With 4 bases removed from V and 2 bases from J, the gap between germline ends came to 4 bases. The germline gives CDR1 SGHDT, CDR2 YYEEEE. The CDR3 has 11 residues. The CDR3 loop reads CASSGAYEQYV. The CDR3 nucleotides read TGTGCCAGCAGCGGGGCCTACGAGCAGTACGTC.

The rearrangement joins TRBV5-1 to TRBJ1-2, with 9 bases fitting TRBD1. The germline CDR1 and CDR2 sequences are SGHRS and YFSETQ. V lost 0 bases and J lost 5; bases outside the gene matches: 2. The CDR3 has 14 residues. Here the CDR3 reads CASSLDGTGYGYTF. CDR3 DNA sequence: TGCGCCAGCAGCTTGGATGGGACAGGGTATGGCTACACCTTC.

The V and J genes are TRBV28 and TRBJ1-2; tentative D call: TRBD1 (5 bases). The CDR3 length is 14 residues. CDR1 is MDHEN and CDR2 is SYDVKM in the germline V gene. Between the trimmed V and J ends, which lost 2 bases and 6 bases, there was a span of 13 bases. The CDR3 here is CASSLPGSSDGYTF. CDR3 nucleotide sequence: TGTGCCAGCAGTTTACCAGGGAGTAGTGATGGCTACACCTTC.

The CDR3 region is CASSKTQIANTGELFF. The CDR3 DNA follows: TGCGCCAGCAGCAAGACACAGATCGCGAACACCGGGGAGCTGTTTTTT. The J gene is TRBJ2-2, the V gene TRBV5-1; D call uncertain. The CDR3 runs 16 residues. Germline assignment: CDR1 SGHRS and CDR2 YFSETQ. V lost 4 bases to trimming and J lost 0 bases, with 13 bases between them.

The J gene is TRBJ2-5, the V gene TRBV11-2; no definite D call. V was pared by 4 bases and J by 2 bases, with 11 bases between. Germline CDR1 SGHAT, CDR2 FQNNGV. This CDR3 contains 14 residues. This chain's CDR3 is CASSSQEIQETQYF. The CDR3 DNA is TGTGCCAGCAGCTCTCAGGAAATACAAGAGACCCAGTACTTC. The variable domain in full, with the rest retrieved from reference TRBV11-2 and TRBJ2-5, is EAGVAQSPRYKIIEKRQSVAFWCNPISGHATLYWYQQILGQGPKLLIQFQNNGVVDDSQLPKDRFSAERLKGVDSTLKIQPAKLEDSAVYLCASSSQEIQETQYFGPGTRLLVL.